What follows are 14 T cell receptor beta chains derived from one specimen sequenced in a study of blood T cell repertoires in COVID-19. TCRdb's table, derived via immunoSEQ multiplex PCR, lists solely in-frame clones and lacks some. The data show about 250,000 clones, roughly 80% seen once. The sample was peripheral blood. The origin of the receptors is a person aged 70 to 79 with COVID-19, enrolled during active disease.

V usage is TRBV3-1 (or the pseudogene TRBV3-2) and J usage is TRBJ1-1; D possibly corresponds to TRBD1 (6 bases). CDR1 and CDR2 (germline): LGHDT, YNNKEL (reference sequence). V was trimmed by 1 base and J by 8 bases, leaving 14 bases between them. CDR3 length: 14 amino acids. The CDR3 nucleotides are TGTGCCAGCAGCCAAGCCCGCAGTGGGACAGAAGCTTTCTTT. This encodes CASSQARSGTEAFF.

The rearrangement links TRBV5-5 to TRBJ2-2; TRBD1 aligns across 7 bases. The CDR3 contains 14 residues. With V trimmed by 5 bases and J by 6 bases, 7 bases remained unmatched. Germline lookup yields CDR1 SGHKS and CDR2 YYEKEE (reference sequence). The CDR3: CASSSYRGSGELFF. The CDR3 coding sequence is TGTGCCAGCAGTTCGTACAGGGGCTCCGGGGAGCTGTTTTTT.

DNA for the CDR3: TGCGCCAGCAGCTCAACCGGGACAGGGGTATCTGGTGGCTACACCTTC. Translating gives CASSSTGTGVSGGYTF. The chain uses TRBV5-1 and TRBJ1-2; TRBD1 aligns across 10 bases. V shed 3 bases, J shed 7 bases, and the junction held 12 bases outside the gene matches. The CDR3 extends over 16 amino acids. Germline-derived CDR1 and CDR2 are SGHRS and YFSETQ. Supplemented by reference TRBV5-1 and TRBJ1-2, the full variable domain reads KAGVTQTPRYLIKTRGQQVTLSCSPISGHRSVSWYQQTPGQGLQFLFEYFSETQRNKGNFPGRFSGRQFSNSRSEMNVSTLELGDSALYLCASSSTGTGVSGGYTFGSGTRLTVV.

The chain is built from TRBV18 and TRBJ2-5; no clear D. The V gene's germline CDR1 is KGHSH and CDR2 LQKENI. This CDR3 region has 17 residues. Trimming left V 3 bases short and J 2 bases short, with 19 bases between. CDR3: CASSPFSTSLSQETQYF. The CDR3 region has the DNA TGTGCCAGCTCACCTTTCTCGACTTCCCTCTCACAAGAGACCCAGTACTTC.

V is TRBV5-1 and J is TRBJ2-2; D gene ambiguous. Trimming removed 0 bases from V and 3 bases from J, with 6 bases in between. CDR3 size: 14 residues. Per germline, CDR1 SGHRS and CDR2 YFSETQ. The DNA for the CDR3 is TGCGCCAGCAGCTTGGGCGGAGACACCGGGGAGCTGTTTTTT. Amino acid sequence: CASSLGGDTGELFF.

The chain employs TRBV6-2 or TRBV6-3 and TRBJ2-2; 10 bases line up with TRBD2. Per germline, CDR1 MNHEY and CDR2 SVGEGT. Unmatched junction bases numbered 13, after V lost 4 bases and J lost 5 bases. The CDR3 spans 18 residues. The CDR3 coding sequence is TGTGCCAGCAGTTCCCCCGTGGGAGGAGCGGGGGGGACCGGGGAGCTGTTTTTT. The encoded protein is CASSSPVGGAGGTGELFF.

CDR3 in DNA: TGTGCCCAACGACCGGGACGGGAGAATTATGGCTACACCTTC. Residues: CAQRPGRENYGYTF. The chain employs TRBV30 and TRBJ1-2; D may be TRBD1 (5 bases). V gave up 8 bases and J gave up 5 bases, with 21 bases separating them. The CDR3 runs 14 residues. In germline, CDR1 is GTSNPN, CDR2 SVGIG (reference sequence).

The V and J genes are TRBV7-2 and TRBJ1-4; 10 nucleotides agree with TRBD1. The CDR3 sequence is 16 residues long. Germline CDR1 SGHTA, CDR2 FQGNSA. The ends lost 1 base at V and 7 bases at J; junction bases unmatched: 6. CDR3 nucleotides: TGTGCCAGCAGCTTAGTCGGGACAGGGGATCTTGAAAAACTGTTTTTT. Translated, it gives CASSLVGTGDLEKLFF. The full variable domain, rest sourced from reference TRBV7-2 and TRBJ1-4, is GAGVSQSPSNKVTEKGKDVELRCDPISGHTALYWYRQSLGQGLEFLIYFQGNSAPDKSGLPSDRFSAERTGGSVSTLTIQRTQQEDSAVYLCASSLVGTGDLEKLFFGSGTQLSVL.

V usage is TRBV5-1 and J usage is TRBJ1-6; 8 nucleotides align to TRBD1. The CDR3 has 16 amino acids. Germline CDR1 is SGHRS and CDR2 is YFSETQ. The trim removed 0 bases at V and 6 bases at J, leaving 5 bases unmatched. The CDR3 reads CASSLEQGARNSPLHF. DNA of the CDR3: TGCGCCAGCAGCTTGGAGCAGGGGGCGCGTAATTCACCCCTCCACTTT.

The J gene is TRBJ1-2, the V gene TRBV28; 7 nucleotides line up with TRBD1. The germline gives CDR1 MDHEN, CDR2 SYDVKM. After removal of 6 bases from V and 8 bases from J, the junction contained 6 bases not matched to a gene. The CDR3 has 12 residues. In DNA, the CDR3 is TGTGCCAGCAGCGGACAGGTGGGCGGCTACACCTTC. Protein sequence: CASSGQVGGYTF.

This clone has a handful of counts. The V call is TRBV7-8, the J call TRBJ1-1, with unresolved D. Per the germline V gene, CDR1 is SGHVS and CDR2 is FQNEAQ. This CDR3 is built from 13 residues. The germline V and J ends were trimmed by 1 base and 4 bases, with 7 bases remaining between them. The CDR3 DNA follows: TGTGCCAGCAGCTTAGGGTCAGTCACTGAAGCTTTCTTT. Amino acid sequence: CASSLGSVTEAFF.

The CDR3 region is CASSPGQHQPQHF. Here the CDR3 DNA reads TGTGCCAGCTCACCGGGCCAGCATCAGCCCCAGCATTTT. V gene TRBV18 combines with J gene TRBJ1-5; D call uncertain. Germline assignment: CDR1 KGHSH and CDR2 LQKENI. The ends were cut back, 3 bases at V and 5 bases at J, with 8 bases in the middle. The CDR3 consists of 13 residues.

The CDR3 spells CAMEREVGDTQYF. CDR3 nucleotides: TGTGCCATGGAGCGGGAGGTAGGGGATACGCAGTATTTT. The J gene is TRBJ2-3, the V gene TRBV10-3; 9 bases are a match to TRBD2. Germline lookup yields CDR1 ENHRY and CDR2 SYGVKD. The CDR3 has 13 amino acids. J was trimmed by 6 bases and V by 9 bases; bases with no gene match: 7.

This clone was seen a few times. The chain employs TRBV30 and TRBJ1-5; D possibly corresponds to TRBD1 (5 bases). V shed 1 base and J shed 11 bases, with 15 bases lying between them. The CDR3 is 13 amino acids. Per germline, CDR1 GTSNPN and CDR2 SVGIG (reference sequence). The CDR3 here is CAWSERGPRSQHF. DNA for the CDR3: TGTGCCTGGAGTGAAAGGGGCCCCCGGTCCCAGCATTTT.